Following are 24 T cell receptor beta chains from one sample sequenced in a study of regulatory T cells in long-lasting Graves disease. Sequencing libraries for TCR beta were prepared with iRepertoire HTBI primers and Arm-PCR of CDR3 regions. Each CDR3 protein gets one entry after TCRdb re-called the multiplex PCR reads with MiXCR. The sample lists about 450,000 distinct CDR3 sequences; about 14% were seen once. The time point is: newly diagnosed GD, antithyroid drugs for less than 3 months. From RNA extracted from PBMCs, the TCR library was made. The sample was also reused in another study, on T cells in Graves' hyperthyroidism and ophthalmopathy.

Here the sequenced sample was peripheral blood mononuclear cells (PBMCs), taken at new diagnosis, from a patient treated with antithyroid drugs. The origin of the receptors is a woman between 50 and 59 years old with Graves disease.

The chain couples TRBV30 to TRBJ1-4; tentatively, D is TRBD1 (5 bases). V lost 7 bases and J 13 bases, leaving 22 bases between the germline ends. The length of the CDR3 is 13 residues. From germline, CDR1 is GTSNPN and CDR2 SVGIG (reference sequence). The CDR3 sequence: CASGPDSGITLFF. DNA for the CDR3: TGTGCCTCGGGTCCGGACTCAGGGATAACACTGTTTTTT.

The rearrangement links TRBV19 to TRBJ2-1, with D perhaps assigned TRBD1 or TRBD2 (5 bases each). Germline V lookup: CDR1 LNHDA, CDR2 SQIVND (reference sequence). The CDR3 is 12 residues long. The V and J ends lost 5 bases and 10 bases respectively, with 12 bases between them. The CDR3 here is CASSFPGPEQFF. Written as DNA, the CDR3 is TGTGCCAGTAGTTTTCCGGGACCCGAGCAGTTCTTC.

This clonotype occurred many times. The chain recombines TRBV19 with TRBJ2-1, with TRBD1 identical over 9 bases. Germline V gene lookup returns CDR1 LNHDA and CDR2 SQIVND (reference sequence). The CDR3 extends over 17 amino acids. Trimming cost V 4 bases and J 1 base; bases outside gene matches: 8. The CDR3 protein is CASSTTTGQGSYNEQFF. In DNA, the CDR3 is TGTGCCAGTAGTACGACCACAGGACAGGGGTCCTACAATGAGCAGTTCTTC.

This clonotype has at least ten counts. V is TRBV7-8 and J is TRBJ2-7; D ambiguous. The germline CDR1 and CDR2 sequences are SGHVS and FQNEAQ. Trimming shortened V by 2 bases and J by 5 bases, and 7 bases separated the two germline ends. The length of the CDR3 is 12 residues. The CDR3 sequence is CASSLSIHEQYF. CDR3 nucleotides: TGTGCCAGCAGCTTATCCATCCACGAGCAGTACTTC.

In the case of this clonotype: This sequence may be a read error, since a much larger clone differs from it by one base. The chain combines TRBV28 with TRBJ2-1; 8 positions match TRBD2. From germline, CDR1 is MDHEN and CDR2 SYDVKM. V shed 2 bases, J shed 7 bases, and the junction held 13 bases outside the gene matches. The CDR3 is made up of 17 amino acids. DNA of the CDR3: TGTGCCAGCAGTTTAGTGTGGGACGACGGGGGGGGGAATGAGCAGTTCTTC. It translates to CASSLVWDDGGGNEQFF.

This clonotype was detected many times. The chain has TRBV30 and TRBJ1-5, with TRBD1 matching 9 bases. In germline, CDR1 is GTSNPN, CDR2 SVGIG (reference sequence). The V segment lost 1 base and the J segment 3 bases; nucleotides outside the gene matches: 4. The CDR3 sequence is 15 residues long. The CDR3 protein is CAWSDTGGNNQPQHF. The CDR3 DNA is TGTGCCTGGAGTGACACAGGGGGCAACAATCAGCCCCAGCATTTT.

This clonotype came up many times. At one end, the junction sequence differs from germline, possibly due to a read error. V and J are TRBV5-1 and TRBJ1-4; D is possibly TRBD1 (6 bases). CDR1 is SGHRS and CDR2 is YFSETQ in the germline V gene. The CDR3 contains 13 residues. CDR3 sequence (DNA): TGTGCCAGCAGCCTGGGGGCTGGAGAAAAACTGTTTTTT. Its translation: CASSLGAGEKLFF.

This clonotype was seen ten or more times. This chain links TRBV5-1 with TRBJ2-1; TRBD2 matches at 11 bases. This CDR3 is 18 amino acids long. Germline-derived CDR1 and CDR2 are SGHRS and YFSETQ. Trimming at V came to 0 bases and at J to 10 bases, leaving 15 bases not matched to a gene. This CDR3 reads CASSLAVSGRARANEQFF. DNA of the CDR3: TGCGCCAGCAGCTTGGCTGTTAGCGGGAGGGCCCGGGCAAACGAGCAGTTCTTC.

A remark on this clonotype: A read error may explain this, as a much larger clone is one base away. This sequence joins TRBV28 and TRBJ2-5; D remains unclear. The CDR3 is 13 amino acids. Trimming removed 5 bases from V and 6 bases from J, with 13 bases in between. CDR1 MDHEN and CDR2 SYDVKM come from the germline V gene. CDR3 nucleotide sequence: TGTGCCAGCAGTGAGGCCAGCGAGCAGACCCAGTACTTC. The encoded protein is CASSEASEQTQYF. The complete variable domain, with remaining parts taken from reference TRBV28 and TRBJ2-5, reads DVKVTQSSRYLVKRTGEKVFLECVQDMDHENMFWYRQDPGLGLRLIYFSYDVKMKEKGDIPEGYSVSREKKERFSLILESASTNQTSMYLCASSEASEQTQYFGPGTRLLVL.

This clonotype was counted only a few times. The V and J genes are TRBV6-2 or TRBV6-3 and TRBJ2-7; TRBD2 matches at 8 bases. J was trimmed by 0 bases and V by 6 bases; bases with no gene match: 4. The CDR3 is 14 amino acids. Germline V lookup: CDR1 MNHEY, CDR2 SVGEGT. The CDR3 coding sequence is TGTGCCAGCAGCTTGACTAGCGCCTCCTACGAGCAGTACTTC. This translates into CASSLTSASYEQYF.

This clonotype was recorded many times. One junction end disagrees with the germline gene, perhaps due to a read error. The chain recombines TRBV4-1 with TRBJ1-2, with D uncertain. There are 12 residues in the CDR3. The germline V gene encodes CDR1 MGHRA and CDR2 YSYEKL. For the CDR3, the DNA is TGTGCCAGCAGCCAAGAACGAGGGTATGGCACCTTC. It is translated as CASSQERGYGTF.

This clonotype was found a few times. The gene calls are TRBV30 and TRBJ1-1, with 8 bases that match TRBD1. The CDR3 runs to 17 residues. Germline V gene data show CDR1 as GTSNPN and CDR2 as SVGIG (reference sequence). V trimming: 2 bases; J trimming: 0 bases; junction bases outside the gene matches: 11. CDR3 region: CAWSRSWQGALNTEAFF. The DNA of the CDR3 is TGTGCCTGGAGTCGATCGTGGCAGGGGGCCCTGAACACTGAAGCTTTCTTT. The variable domain in full, completed from reference TRBV30 and TRBJ1-1, reads SQTIHQWPATLVQPVGSPLSLECTVEGTSNPNLYWYRQAAGRGLQLLFYSVGIGQISSEVPQNLSASRPQDRQFILSSKKLLLSDSGFYLCAWSRSWQGALNTEAFFGQGTRLTVV.

This clonotype was found a few times. Being one base from a much bigger clone, this may be a read error. V gene TRBV3-1 combines with J gene TRBJ2-5, with 7 bases fitting TRBD2. Germline V gene data show CDR1 as LGHDT and CDR2 as YNNKEL (reference sequence). The CDR3 covers 14 residues. The junction had 9 bases not matched to a gene; V was cut back by 0 bases and J by 11 bases. The CDR3 DNA reads as TGTGCCAGCAGCCAAGAGGGCGGGAGCGATGAGCAGTACTTC. Amino acids: CASSQEGGSDEQYF.

This clonotype showed up many times. This chain links TRBV28 with TRBJ2-1, with TRBD1 matching over 8 bases. Trimming took 6 bases from V and 0 from J; bases not matched to a gene: 7. This CDR3 comprises 16 residues. Per the germline V gene, CDR1 is MDHEN and CDR2 is SYDVKM. The CDR3 reads CASSRRQGSSYNEQFF. The CDR3 DNA follows: TGTGCCAGCAGCCGACGACAGGGGAGCTCCTACAATGAGCAGTTCTTC.

This clonotype has a count of ten or more. The V call is TRBV7-2, the J call TRBJ1-1; 9 bases match TRBD1. V lost 3 bases, J lost 2 bases, and 10 bases stayed unmatched. The CDR3 runs to 17 residues. Germline V gives CDR1 SGHTA, CDR2 FQGNSA. CDR3 sequence (DNA): TGTGCCAGCAGCTTCTTCGGGGACAGGGCAATCAACACTGAAGCTTTCTTT. Amino acids: CASSFFGDRAINTEAFF. Supplemented by reference TRBV7-2 and TRBJ1-1, the full variable domain reads GAGVSQSPSNKVTEKGKDVELRCDPISGHTALYWYRQSLGQGLEFLIYFQGNSAPDKSGLPSDRFSAERTGGSVSTLTIQRTQQEDSAVYLCASSFFGDRAINTEAFFGQGTRLTVV.

The chain employs TRBV4-1 and TRBJ2-4; D is possibly TRBD2 (6 bases). Trimming shortened V by 0 bases and J by 0 bases, and 15 bases separated the two germline ends. Germline CDR1 MGHRA, CDR2 YSYEKL. The CDR3 is 18 residues long. The CDR3 DNA follows: TGCGCCAGCAGCCAAGATATCGATCTAGCGAGAGCCAAAAACATTCAGTACTTC. Its protein is CASSQDIDLARAKNIQYF.

The chain links TRBV5-4 to TRBJ2-1; 12 positions match TRBD1. V was clipped by 4 bases and J by 5 bases; unmatched bases: 10. Germline V gene lookup returns CDR1 SGHNT and CDR2 YYREEE (reference sequence). The CDR3 has 17 amino acids. The CDR3 protein is CASSPGTGGLRNNEQFF. The CDR3 DNA follows: TGTGCCAGCAGCCCCGGGACAGGGGGCTTAAGGAACAATGAGCAGTTCTTC.

The V gene is TRBV19, the J gene TRBJ2-1; TRBD2 aligns across 12 bases. The CDR3 extends over 16 amino acids. Germline CDR1 reads LNHDA; CDR2 reads SQIVND (reference sequence). With V trimmed by 6 bases and J by 9 bases, 12 bases remained unmatched. The CDR3 nucleotides are TGTGCCAGTAGCAACGGGGGACTAGCGGGCGTAGGTGAGCAGTTCTTC. It yields the protein CASSNGGLAGVGEQFF.

This chain uses TRBV28 with TRBJ2-7; D is perhaps TRBD1 (6 bases). Trimming removed 8 bases at V and 4 bases at J, with 12 bases between. The CDR3 totals 12 residues. CDR1 is MDHEN and CDR2 is SYDVKM in the germline V gene. As DNA, the CDR3 is TGTGCCAGCCGGACAGAGCGGTACGAGCAGTACTTC. Translating it yields CASRTERYEQYF.

This clonotype was observed a few times. CDR3 sequence reads: CASSQGVGSQGTQYF. The CDR3 nucleotides read TGCGCCAGCAGCCAAGGAGTTGGGTCGCAGGGGACCCAGTACTTC. The chain recombines TRBV4-1 with TRBJ2-5, with a possible D match to TRBD1 (5 bases). Trimming cost V 1 base and J 7 bases, with 16 bases left between them. Germline values: CDR1 MGHRA, CDR2 YSYEKL. CDR3 length: 15 residues.

This clonotype appeared many times. J is TRBJ1-4 and V is TRBV9, with a weak D call TRBD1 (5 bases). The CDR3 has 16 residues. CDR1 is SGDLS, CDR2 YYNGEE, per germline. Trimming pared 4 bases from V and 0 bases from J, leaving 13 bases between. The CDR3 region is CASSNPTDATNEKLFF. CDR3 DNA: TGTGCCAGCAGCAACCCGACAGATGCAACTAATGAAAAACTGTTTTTT.

A few counts support this clonotype. V and J are TRBV2 and TRBJ2-3; D is possibly TRBD2 (6 bases). The germline V gene encodes CDR1 SNHLY and CDR2 FYNNEI. This CDR3 comprises 15 residues. Trimming took 7 bases from V and 1 from J, leaving 15 bases between them. The CDR3 DNA sequence: TGTGCCAGCAATGGGGAGGTTATGGGCACAGATACGCAGTATTTT. Translation gives CASNGEVMGTDTQYF.

This clonotype was found a few times. This chain joins TRBV6-1 and TRBJ2-3, with 9 bases aligning to TRBD1. V lost 2 bases to trimming and J lost 6 bases; unmatched junction nucleotides: 12. CDR1 MNHNS and CDR2 SASEGT come from the germline V gene. This CDR3 has 17 amino acids. The CDR3 DNA is TGTGCCAGCAGTGAAATCTCCGGGACAGGGTCGCTCGATACGCAGTATTTT. Protein product: CASSEISGTGSLDTQYF.

This clonotype was seen a handful of times. The chain carries TRBV19 and TRBJ2-5; 7 bases map to TRBD2. CDR3 length equals 14 residues. V trimming: 7 bases; J trimming: 2 bases; junction bases outside the gene matches: 7. CDR1 and CDR2 from the germline V gene are LNHDA and SQIVND (reference sequence). The CDR3 reads CASTTNGGQETQYF. CDR3 sequence (DNA): TGTGCCAGTACCACCAACGGGGGGCAAGAGACCCAGTACTTC.